This T cell receptor (beta chain) was documented in a study of radiation and T cells in renal cell carcinoma. Points from the study as a whole: Pretreatment tumor biopsies were lacking, so baseline clonotypes are unknown. From baseline, blood top tumor clonotypes peaked at 2 weeks post-radiation.

TCRdb keeps only in-frame clones here, not all; method: immunoSEQ multiplex PCR. The sample holds about 73,000 clones, approximately 87% seen once. CDR1 and CDR2 (germline): MNHNS, SASEGT. V lost 2 bases, J lost 1 base, and 8 bases lay in between. There are 14 residues in the CDR3. Time point denoted: blood 4 weeks post-SBRT, at nephrectomy. As to treatment: 15 Gy SBRT to primary tumor, nephrectomy 4 weeks later. Nephrectomy followed 15 Gy stereotactic body radiation by 4 weeks. Radiation-treated patients gave blood at baseline, week 2 and week 4. Details on this clone: Its antigen is as yet unknown.

Sequences were derived from blood, sampled from a patient whose treatment included radiotherapy and nephrectomy. V is TRBV6-1 and J is TRBJ1-1; D perhaps matches TRBD1 (5 bases). This TCR came from a woman aged 60-75 years with renal cell carcinoma. The CDR3 nucleotides are TGTGCCAGCAGTGAAAATCAGGGGAACACTGAAGCTTTCTTT. It encodes CASSENQGNTEAFF.